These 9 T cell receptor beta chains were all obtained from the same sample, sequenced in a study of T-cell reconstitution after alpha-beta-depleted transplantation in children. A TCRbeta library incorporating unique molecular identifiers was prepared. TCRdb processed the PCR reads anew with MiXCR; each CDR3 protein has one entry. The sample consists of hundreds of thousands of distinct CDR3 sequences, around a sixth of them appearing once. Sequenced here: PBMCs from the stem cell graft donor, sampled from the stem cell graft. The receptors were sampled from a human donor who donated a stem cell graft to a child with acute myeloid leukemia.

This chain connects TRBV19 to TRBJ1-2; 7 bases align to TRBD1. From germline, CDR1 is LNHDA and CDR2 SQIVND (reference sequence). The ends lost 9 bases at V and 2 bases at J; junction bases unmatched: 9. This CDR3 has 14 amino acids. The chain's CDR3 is CASTPQGLNYGYTF. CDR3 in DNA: TGTGCCAGCACCCCACAGGGGCTGAACTATGGCTACACCTTC.

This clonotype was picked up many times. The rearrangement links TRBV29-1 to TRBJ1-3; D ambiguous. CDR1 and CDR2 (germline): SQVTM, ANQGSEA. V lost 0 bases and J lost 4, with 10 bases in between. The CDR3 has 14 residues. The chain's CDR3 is CSVEDPERGNTIYF. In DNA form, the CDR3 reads TGCAGCGTTGAAGACCCAGAGAGAGGAAACACCATATATTTT.

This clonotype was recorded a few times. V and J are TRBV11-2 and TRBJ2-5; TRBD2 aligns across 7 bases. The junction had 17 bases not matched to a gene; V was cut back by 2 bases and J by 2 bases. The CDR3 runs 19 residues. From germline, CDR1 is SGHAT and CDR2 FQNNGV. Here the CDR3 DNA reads TGTGCCAGCAGCTTATGGCCCGGAGGGCGGGGGACCTTTCAAGAGACCCAGTACTTC. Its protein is CASSLWPGGRGTFQETQYF.

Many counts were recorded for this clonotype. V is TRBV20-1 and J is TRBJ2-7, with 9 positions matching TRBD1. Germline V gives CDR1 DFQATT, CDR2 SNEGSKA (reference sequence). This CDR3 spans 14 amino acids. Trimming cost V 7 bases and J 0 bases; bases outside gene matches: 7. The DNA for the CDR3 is TGCAGTGTCCCGGACAGGGGTCGCTCCTACGAGCAGTACTTC. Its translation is CSVPDRGRSYEQYF.

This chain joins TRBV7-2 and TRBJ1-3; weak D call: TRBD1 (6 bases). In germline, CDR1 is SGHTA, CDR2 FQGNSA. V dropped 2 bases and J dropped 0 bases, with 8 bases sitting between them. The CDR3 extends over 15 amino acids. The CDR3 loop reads CASSLTGNSGNTIYF. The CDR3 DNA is TGTGCCAGCAGCTTAACAGGGAACTCTGGAAACACCATATATTTT.

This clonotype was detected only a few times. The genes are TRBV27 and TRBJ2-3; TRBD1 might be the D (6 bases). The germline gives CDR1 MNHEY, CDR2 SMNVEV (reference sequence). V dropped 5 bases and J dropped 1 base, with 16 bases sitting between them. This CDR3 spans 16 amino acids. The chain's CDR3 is CASSRPQGPGTDTQYF. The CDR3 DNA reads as TGTGCCAGCAGTCGTCCACAGGGCCCTGGCACAGATACGCAGTATTTT.

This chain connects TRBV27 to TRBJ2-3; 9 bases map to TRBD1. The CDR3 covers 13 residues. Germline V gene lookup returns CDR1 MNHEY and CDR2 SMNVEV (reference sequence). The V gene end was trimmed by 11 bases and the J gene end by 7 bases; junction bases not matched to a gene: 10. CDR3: CAAQGATPHTQYF. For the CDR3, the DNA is TGTGCCGCACAGGGGGCGACCCCCCATACGCAGTATTTT.

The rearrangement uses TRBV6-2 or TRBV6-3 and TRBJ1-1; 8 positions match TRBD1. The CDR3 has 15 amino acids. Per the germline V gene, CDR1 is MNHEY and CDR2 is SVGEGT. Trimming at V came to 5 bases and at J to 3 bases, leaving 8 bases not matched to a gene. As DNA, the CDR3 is TGTGCCAGCAGTCCACCAGGACAGGGCCACACTGAAGCTTTCTTT. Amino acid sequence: CASSPPGQGHTEAFF.

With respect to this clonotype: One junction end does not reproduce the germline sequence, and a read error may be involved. The CDR3 region is CCAKGLAGGFGTDTQYF. CDR3 DNA: TGCTGTGCTAAGGGACTAGCGGGGGGGTTTGGCACAGATACGCAGTATTTT. The V gene is TRBV20-1, the J gene TRBJ2-3, with 16 bases that match TRBD2. The length of the CDR3 is 17 residues. Germline assignment: CDR1 DFQATT and CDR2 SNEGSKA (reference sequence).